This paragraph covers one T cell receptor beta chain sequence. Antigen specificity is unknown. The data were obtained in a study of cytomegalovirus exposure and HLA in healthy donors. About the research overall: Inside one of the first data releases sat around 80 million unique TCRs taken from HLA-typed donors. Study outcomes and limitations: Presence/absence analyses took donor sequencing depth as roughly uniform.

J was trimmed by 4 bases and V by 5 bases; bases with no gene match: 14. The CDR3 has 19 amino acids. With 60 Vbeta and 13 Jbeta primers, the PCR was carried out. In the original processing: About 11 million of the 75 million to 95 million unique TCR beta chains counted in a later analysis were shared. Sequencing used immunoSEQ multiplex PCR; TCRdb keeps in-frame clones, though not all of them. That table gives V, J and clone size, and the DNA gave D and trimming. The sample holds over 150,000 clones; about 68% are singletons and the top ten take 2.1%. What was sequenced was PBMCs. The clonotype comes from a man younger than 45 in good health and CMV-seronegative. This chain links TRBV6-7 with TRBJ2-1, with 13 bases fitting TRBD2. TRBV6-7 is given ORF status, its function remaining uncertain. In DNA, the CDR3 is TGTGCCAGCAGTGCCGGACTAGCGGGGGCCGTTTTGAAGTACAATGAGCAGTTCTTC. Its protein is CASSAGLAGAVLKYNEQFF.